Included here is one T cell receptor (beta chain) sequence, with context. The specificity of this receptor is unknown. No much larger clonotype is one base removed from it; base qualities were not supplied. Libraries were made using the immunoSEQ multiplex PCR assay. Rearranged TCR beta chain products were amplified from the genomic DNA of sorted T-cell subsets and were then sequenced. The paper's processing steps were these. Repertoire diversity of productive TCR beta rearrangements was quantified using Shannon entropy and Simpson indices. Clonal expansion was assessed using the summed frequency of the 100 most abundant productive TCR beta clonotypes among total reads. The TRB repertoires were scored with a self-reactivity index built on which amino acids appear at CDR3beta positions 6 and 7. Two-way ANOVA was applied to the repertoire analyses, whereas Student t or Mann-Whitney tests were applied to the flow cytometric analyses. Entries here come from immuneACCESS through TCRdb and include only in-frame sequences with V and J called. Some clones fail to appear in such tables; in the studies checked, an unresolved V gene covers under half of the shortfall, and the cause of the remainder is unknown. V, J and clone size are taken as reported in that table, and D and trimming were inferred from the DNA itself. The sample yields around 22,000 clones; more than 85% were counted once. The top ten constitute roughly 0.73% of the sample.

Before genomic DNA extraction, conventional CD4+ T cells were isolated from blood as CD25-low CD127-high cells. Several healthy control donors were used as the comparison group for repertoire analyses. The data were obtained in a study of regulatory and conventional T cells in RAG deficiency (TCRdb year 2017). Regarding the study in general: The study used high-throughput TCR beta sequencing to compare repertoire diversity and composition of Treg, conventional CD4+ and CD8+ T cells between RAG-deficient patients and healthy controls. Results the study describes overall, beyond this receptor: In Omenn syndrome and CID/AS patients compared with controls, roughly 99-fold fewer unique TCR beta sequences were detected from Treg cells, versus about 10-fold fewer for other subsets. For some subjects, some T-cell subset analyses were not performed. Markedly lower Shannon entropy and higher Simpson indices were observed in RAG-deficient patients than in control T-cell subpopulations. All patient T-cell subsets had shorter CDR3 lengths; Omenn syndrome patients showed >80% Treg-Tconv repertoire overlap at nucleotide and amino acid level. Sorted CD25-high CD127-low cells from Omenn syndrome patients may represent peripherally activated cells rather than bona fide Treg cells.

The sample also formed part of further work on regulatory T cells. Reported in the second study: The multiplex PCR relied on 52 forward TRBV primers and 13 reverse TRBJ primers, and amplification bias was corrected through assay-based and computational methods. Patient repertoires showed restricted unique TRB V-J pairs and skewed V and J gene usage, most marked in regulatory T cells. Between CD3G-deficient patients and healthy controls, the study compared T-cell receptor beta repertoires in sorted regulatory T cells, conventional CD4+ T cells and CD8+ T cells. Ficoll density separation was used to isolate peripheral blood mononuclear cells. Rearranged TRB loci were amplified from genomic DNA by multiplex PCR within the immunoSEQ assay. TRB amplicons were sequenced using an Illumina HiSeq platform. Raw sequences were error-filtered and aligned to reference gene sequences by custom algorithms and were subsequently analyzed with the immunoSEQ online tools. Frequencies of productive and nonproductive TRB rearrangements were assessed among unique sequences as well as among total sequences. Groups were compared by t tests, Mann-Whitney tests or two-way ANOVA performed in Prism software.

This TCR was sampled from a human donor in good health. The sample consisted of CD4+ T cells sorted from blood.

The DNA sequence is given as TGCGCCAGCAAAAAAGGGGTGAACACTGAAGCTTTCTTT. Translated, it gives CASKKGVNTEAFF. The chain is encoded by TRBV5-1 joined to TRBJ1-1, and perhaps TRBD1 as D gene, on 5 matching bases. The junction shows trimming of 6 bases on V and 0 bases on J, plus 9 bases between the germline ends. The germline V gene supplies CDR1 SGHRS and CDR2 YFSETQ. The CDR3 runs 13 residues from the cysteine to the phenylalanine. Solely the CDR3 DNA is kept, with 39 bases framed from the first base.